The 3 T cell receptor beta chains presented below share a single source sample, sequenced in a study of blood T cell repertoires in COVID-19. TCRdb's copy holds only in-frame clones and misses some; the assay was immunoSEQ multiplex PCR. The sample has over 20,000 clones, approximately 80% seen once. The sequencing input was peripheral blood. These receptors were collected from a man in his sixties or seventies with acute or convalescent COVID-19.

This clone was counted a few times. V gene TRBV7-3 combines with J gene TRBJ2-7, with TRBD1 matching 10 bases. This CDR3 is 15 amino acids long. The germline V gene encodes CDR1 SGHTA and CDR2 FQGTGA. J gave up 6 bases and V 5 bases, and 10 bases lay outside the gene matches. The CDR3 sequence is CASSPYTGTGVEQYF. For the CDR3, the DNA is TGTGCCAGCAGCCCATATACCGGGACAGGGGTCGAGCAGTACTTC.

The chain carries TRBV2 and TRBJ1-2; 10 bases agree with TRBD1. The CDR3 consists of 15 residues. V was pared by 4 bases and J by 3 bases, with 5 bases of the junction left unmatched. Per the germline V gene, CDR1 is SNHLY and CDR2 is FYNNEI. Here the CDR3 reads CASSAGQGGDYGYTF. The DNA for the CDR3 is TGTGCCAGCAGTGCCGGACAGGGGGGGGACTATGGCTACACCTTC.

V usage is TRBV30 and J usage is TRBJ2-5, with D perhaps TRBD1 (5 bases). The CDR3 covers 15 residues. Germline V gene lookup returns CDR1 GTSNPN and CDR2 SVGIG (reference sequence). V was shortened by 0 bases and J by 2 bases, with 13 bases between the two germline ends. CDR3 coding DNA: TGTGCCTGGAGTGTAGGGGTTAACTCGCAAGAGACCCAGTACTTC. Translated: CAWSVGVNSQETQYF.